These T cell receptor beta chains were read from a single sample in a study of tumour-infiltrating T cells in Burkitt lymphoma. TCRdb keeps only in-frame clones here, not all; method: immunoSEQ multiplex PCR. The sample lists about 14,000 clones; 30% were seen once. Sequencing was carried out using tumor tissue. These receptor sequences come from a human donor with diffuse large B-cell lymphoma. The CDR3 runs from the conserved cysteine through the conserved F or W. Each record gives: D gene, V gene, clone size, J gene, CDR3 protein, CDR3 DNA. The D gene is left open where the match is weak. Expanded clones are given a class, and other clones once, few, many or no size at all.

d_gene: .; v_gene: TRBV20-1; abundance: .; j_gene: TRBJ2-5; CDR3aa: CSAPIRETQYF; CDR3nt: TGCAGTGCCCCAATAAGGGAGACCCAGTACTTC
d_gene: .; v_gene: TRBV7-3; abundance: few; j_gene: TRBJ2-6; CDR3aa: CASSLSTPGANVLTF; CDR3nt: TGTGCCAGCAGCTTATCCACCCCTGGGGCCAACGTCCTGACTTTC
d_gene: .; v_gene: TRBV23-1; abundance: .; j_gene: TRBJ1-5; CDR3aa: CASSSNAAARLKKDGGNQPQHF; CDR3nt: TGCGCCAGCAGTTCAAATGCGGCTGCGCGGCTGAAGAAAGACGGAGGCAATCAGCCCCAGCATTTT
d_gene: .; v_gene: TRBV27; abundance: .; j_gene: TRBJ1-5; CDR3aa: CASSSISQYNQPQHF; CDR3nt: TGTGCCAGCAGTTCCATTTCGCAGTACAATCAGCCCCAGCATTTT
d_gene: .; v_gene: TRBV4-2; abundance: .; j_gene: TRBJ1-3; CDR3aa: CASSQGGAGNTIYF; CDR3nt: TGTGCCAGCAGCCAAGGGGGGGCTGGAAACACCATATATTTT
d_gene: .; v_gene: TRBV4-2; abundance: .; j_gene: TRBJ2-3; CDR3aa: CASAEADTQYF; CDR3nt: TGTGCCAGCGCGGAGGCAGATACGCAGTATTTT
d_gene: .; v_gene: TRBV27; abundance: few; j_gene: TRBJ2-1; CDR3aa: CASNNLPGGFNEQFF; CDR3nt: TGTGCCAGCAACAACCTACCGGGCGGATTCAATGAGCAGTTCTTC
d_gene: .; v_gene: TRBV6-5; abundance: .; j_gene: TRBJ2-1; CDR3aa: CASRTDMYNEQFF; CDR3nt: TGTGCCAGCAGGACCGACATGTACAATGAGCAGTTCTTC
d_gene: .; v_gene: TRBV6-1; abundance: .; j_gene: TRBJ2-5; CDR3aa: CASSEALGDQETQYF; CDR3nt: TGTGCCAGCAGTGAAGCGCTGGGGGACCAAGAGACCCAGTACTTC
d_gene: .; v_gene: TRBV5-8; abundance: .; j_gene: TRBJ1-5; CDR3aa: CASSSQTGRQPQHF; CDR3nt: TGTGCCAGCAGCTCACAGACAGGACGTCAGCCCCAGCATTTT
d_gene: TRBD2; v_gene: TRBV13; abundance: few; j_gene: TRBJ2-7; CDR3aa: CASSLAGGPGEQYF; CDR3nt: TGTGCCAGCAGCTTAGCGGGAGGGCCCGGGGAGCAGTACTTC
d_gene: TRBD2; v_gene: TRBV7-6; abundance: .; j_gene: TRBJ2-3; CDR3aa: CASSLWEGADTQYF; CDR3nt: TGTGCCAGCAGCTTGTGGGAGGGTGCAGATACGCAGTATTTT
d_gene: TRBD1; v_gene: TRBV27; abundance: medium-sized; j_gene: TRBJ2-1; CDR3aa: CASSWGTGDYNEQFF; CDR3nt: TGTGCCAGCAGTTGGGGGACAGGCGACTACAATGAGCAGTTCTTC
d_gene: .; v_gene: TRBV27; abundance: .; j_gene: TRBJ2-1; CDR3aa: CASSQIAAPSYNEQFF; CDR3nt: TGTGCCAGCAGCCAAATAGCGGCACCGTCCTACAATGAGCAGTTCTTC
d_gene: .; v_gene: TRBV10-3; abundance: .; j_gene: TRBJ1-2; CDR3aa: CAISDERTGDGYTF; CDR3nt: TGTGCCATCAGCGACGAGCGAACGGGGGATGGCTACACCTTC
d_gene: .; v_gene: TRBV13; abundance: .; j_gene: TRBJ1-1; CDR3aa: CASSRHRENTEAFF; CDR3nt: TGTGCCAGCAGCCGACACAGGGAGAACACTGAAGCTTTCTTT
d_gene: .; v_gene: TRBV10-3; abundance: few; j_gene: TRBJ2-3; CDR3aa: CAISEGGPSTDTQYF; CDR3nt: TGTGCCATCAGTGAGGGGGGACCTAGCACAGATACGCAGTATTTT